These 29 T cell receptor beta chains were all obtained from the same sample, sequenced in a study of cytomegalovirus exposure and HLA in healthy donors. The PCR was carried out with 60 Vbeta primers and 13 Jbeta primers. Measured with immunoSEQ multiplex PCR; TCRdb has only the in-frame clones, and not every one. This sample has around 140,000 clones, with 75% to 90% found just once. The sample consisted of PBMCs. These receptors all stem from a man aged 35 to 55 in good health and CMV-seronegative.

The chain uses TRBV7-6 and TRBJ1-2, with TRBD1 matching 11 bases. The germline gives CDR1 SGHVS, CDR2 FNYEAQ. V was pared by 2 bases and J by 8 bases, with 4 bases of the junction left unmatched. The CDR3 length is 14 residues. The CDR3 loop reads CASSLLGQGDGYTF. Here the CDR3 DNA reads TGTGCCAGCAGCTTACTGGGACAGGGGGACGGCTACACCTTC.

This clone was recorded once. The CDR3: CASRSSSGEFLVDLEETQYF. The CDR3 nucleotides are TGTGCCAGCAGGAGTTCGAGTGGGGAGTTCCTAGTGGACCTAGAAGAGACCCAGTACTTC. V is TRBV6-4 and J is TRBJ2-5; D is perhaps TRBD2 (5 bases). The germline CDR1 and CDR2 sequences are MRHNA and SNTAGT. The CDR3 runs 20 residues. The V end lost 6 bases, the J end lost 3 bases, and 32 bases lay between the germline ends.

This clone was observed once. This chain connects TRBV9 to TRBJ2-3, with 7 nucleotides matching TRBD2. The V and J ends lost 4 bases and 4 bases, in that order; junction bases with no gene match: 6. CDR3 length: 14 amino acids. The germline V gene encodes CDR1 SGDLS and CDR2 YYNGEE. CDR3 in amino acids: CASSPVLAPDTQYF. CDR3 DNA sequence: TGTGCCAGCAGCCCCGTACTAGCGCCAGATACGCAGTATTTT. The variable domain in full, with the rest retrieved from reference TRBV9 and TRBJ2-3, is DSGVTQTPKHLITATGQRVTLRCSPRSGDLSVYWYQQSLDQGLQFLIQYYNGEERAKGNILERFSAQQFPDLHSELNLSSLELGDSALYFCASSPVLAPDTQYFGPGTRLTVL.

This clone was recorded once. Additional DNA sequences in this sample encode the identical CDR3. The chain links TRBV11-2 to TRBJ1-1, with D possibly TRBD1 on 5 matching bases. Per germline, CDR1 SGHAT and CDR2 FQNNGV. The V end lost 1 base, the J end lost 5 bases, and 11 bases lay between the germline ends. This CDR3 has 14 residues. The CDR3 reads CASSLVQGNTEAFF. The DNA for the CDR3 is TGTGCCAGCAGCTTAGTCCAGGGTAATACTGAAGCTTTCTTT.

V gene TRBV7-9 combines with J gene TRBJ1-1, with 10 bases lining up with TRBD1. The trim removed 5 bases at V and 5 bases at J, leaving 8 bases unmatched. Germline values: CDR1 SEHNR, CDR2 FQNEAQ (reference sequence). The CDR3 length is 15 residues. CDR3 sequence: CASSLGGTGETEAFF. DNA for the CDR3: TGTGCCAGCAGCCTTGGTGGGACAGGGGAGACTGAAGCTTTCTTT.

This chain uses TRBV5-1 with TRBJ2-2; 11 positions agree with TRBD1. The CDR3 covers 15 residues. The germline V gene encodes CDR1 SGHRS and CDR2 YFSETQ. The ends lost 3 bases at V and 3 bases at J; junction bases unmatched: 1. For the CDR3, the DNA is TGCGCCAGCAGCTCGGACAGGGGGCACACCGGGGAGCTGTTTTTT. Translated, it gives CASSSDRGHTGELFF.

The chain couples TRBV2 to TRBJ2-4; 7 bases agree with TRBD1. Unmatched junction bases numbered 2, after V lost 8 bases and J lost 1 base. This CDR3 contains 13 residues. Looked up from germline, CDR1 is SNHLY and CDR2 is FYNNEI. CDR3 region: CASVQGAKNIQYF. The CDR3 coding sequence is TGTGCCAGCGTACAGGGGGCCAAAAACATTCAGTACTTC. Combining the CDR3 with reference TRBV2 and TRBJ2-4 gives the whole variable domain EPEVTQTPSHQVTQMGQEVILRCVPISNHLYFYWYRQILGQKVEFLVSFYNNEISEKSEIFDDQFSVERPDGSNFTLKIRSTKLEDSAMYFCASVQGAKNIQYFGAGTRLSVL.

The chain recombines TRBV5-6 with TRBJ2-2; perhaps TRBD1 as D (5 bases). The V end was cut by 0 bases, the J end by 4 bases, with 7 bases between. The CDR3 totals 14 residues. Germline assignment: CDR1 SGHDT and CDR2 YYEEEE. The CDR3 loop reads CASSLGGGTGELFF. The CDR3 bases are TGTGCCAGCAGCTTGGGGGGCGGCACCGGGGAGCTGTTTTTT.

The V and J genes are TRBV4-1 and TRBJ2-2; TRBD2 matches at 11 bases. This CDR3 comprises 16 residues. V lost 1 base and J lost 6; bases outside the gene matches: 4. Germline loops: CDR1 MGHRA, CDR2 YSYEKL. The CDR3 DNA is TGCGCCAGCAGCCAAGGGCCTAGCGGGGGGTCCGGGGAGCTGTTTTTT. Translated: CASSQGPSGGSGELFF.

V gene TRBV9 combines with J gene TRBJ1-1, with 10 bases identical to TRBD1. The length of the CDR3 is 17 residues. Germline assignment: CDR1 SGDLS and CDR2 YYNGEE. Trimming removed 1 base from V and 4 bases from J; junction bases left unmatched: 10. CDR3 amino acids: CASSVKPGQGSGTEAFF. In nucleotides, the CDR3 is TGTGCCAGCAGCGTAAAACCGGGACAGGGGTCAGGCACTGAAGCTTTCTTT.

The chain employs TRBV19 and TRBJ2-3, with D uncertain. The CDR3 runs 13 residues. Trimming took off 3 bases at V and 0 bases at J, with 4 bases between the two ends. Germline V gene data show CDR1 as LNHDA and CDR2 as SQIVND (reference sequence). The CDR3 loop reads CASSMSSTDTQYF. The CDR3, as DNA: TGTGCCAGTAGTATGTCTAGCACAGATACGCAGTATTTT.

The gene calls are TRBV15 and TRBJ2-5, with D possibly TRBD1 on 5 matching bases. Per germline, CDR1 LNHNV and CDR2 YYDKDF (reference sequence). V lost 0 bases to trimming and J lost 11 bases, with 19 bases between them. This CDR3 spans 15 amino acids. DNA of the CDR3: TGTGCCACCAGCAGAGAGAAGTCAGGGTTGGGTGAGCAGTACTTC. It translates to CATSREKSGLGEQYF.

V gene TRBV6-5 combines with J gene TRBJ2-2; TRBD1 agrees at 10 bases. The germline gives CDR1 MNHEY, CDR2 SVGAGI. V trimming: 0 bases; J trimming: 7 bases; junction bases outside the gene matches: 5. The CDR3 is 16 amino acids. The CDR3 loop reads CASSYSRQGASGELFF. CDR3 bases: TGTGCCAGCAGTTACTCGAGACAGGGGGCCAGCGGGGAGCTGTTTTTT.

V and J are TRBV27 and TRBJ2-4; 7 bases fit TRBD1. Germline assignment: CDR1 MNHEY and CDR2 SMNVEV (reference sequence). The V segment lost 5 bases and the J segment 0 bases; nucleotides outside the gene matches: 4. This CDR3 has 15 residues. CDR3 residues: CASSQGTEAKNIQYF. Here the CDR3 DNA reads TGTGCCAGCAGTCAAGGGACAGAAGCCAAAAACATTCAGTACTTC.

The chain uses TRBV5-1 and TRBJ2-7; tentative D call: TRBD1 (6 bases). Trimming pared 0 bases from V and 0 bases from J, leaving 10 bases between. Germline CDR1 reads SGHRS; CDR2 reads YFSETQ. The CDR3 covers 15 residues. The CDR3 DNA sequence: TGCGCCAGCAGCTTGGCCGGACAGTACTCCTACGAGCAGTACTTC. Amino acid sequence: CASSLAGQYSYEQYF.

The rearrangement links TRBV25-1 to TRBJ1-3; TRBD1 is a possible D gene (5 bases). Germline V gene lookup returns CDR1 MGHDK and CDR2 SYGVNS. Trimming shortened V by 3 bases and J by 5 bases, and 17 bases separated the two germline ends. The CDR3 totals 16 residues. The CDR3 DNA sequence: TGTGCCAGCAGTGACCCTCGGGTTCAGGGTAGAAACACCATATATTTT. Its protein product is CASSDPRVQGRNTIYF.

V and J are TRBV2 and TRBJ1-4; D unclear. CDR1 SNHLY and CDR2 FYNNEI come from the germline V gene. This CDR3 is built from 13 residues. V lost 7 bases to trimming and J lost 4 bases, with 10 bases between them. Here the CDR3 DNA reads TGTGCCAGCACGAGGCAGCTTAATGAAAAACTGTTTTTT. This translates into CASTRQLNEKLFF. Complete variable domain (other parts from reference TRBV2 and TRBJ1-4): EPEVTQTPSHQVTQMGQEVILRCVPISNHLYFYWYRQILGQKVEFLVSFYNNEISEKSEIFDDQFSVERPDGSNFTLKIRSTKLEDSAMYFCASTRQLNEKLFFGSGTQLSVL.

This clone showed up just once. This chain links TRBV9 with TRBJ2-1; 8 nucleotides agree with TRBD2. The trim removed 2 bases at V and 4 bases at J, leaving 5 bases unmatched. The CDR3 spans 15 residues. Germline loops: CDR1 SGDLS, CDR2 YYNGEE. Here the CDR3 reads CASSVTSGQYNEQFF. The CDR3 DNA reads as TGTGCCAGCAGCGTTACTAGCGGCCAATACAATGAGCAGTTCTTC.

This chain connects TRBV6-4 to TRBJ2-3, with TRBD2 matching over 15 bases. V trimming: 5 bases; J trimming: 5 bases; junction bases outside the gene matches: 5. CDR3 length: 16 amino acids. The germline gives CDR1 MRHNA, CDR2 SNTAGT. The CDR3 DNA sequence: TGTGCCAGCAGTCAAGGACTAGCGGGGGGGCTAGATACGCAGTATTTT. It codes for CASSQGLAGGLDTQYF.

This clone came up a few times. V and J are TRBV4-2 and TRBJ2-7; no clear D. V was cut by 1 base and J by 2 bases, with 6 bases left in between. CDR3 length: 13 residues. CDR1 and CDR2 (germline): LGHNA, YNFKEQ. The CDR3 DNA is TGTGCCAGCAGCCAAGTAATAACCTACGAGCAGTACTTC. Translation gives CASSQVITYEQYF.

The V gene is TRBV5-4, the J gene TRBJ1-4, with 7 bases identical to TRBD1. Germline loops: CDR1 SGHNT, CDR2 YYREEE (reference sequence). J lost 5 bases, V lost 4 bases, and 8 bases had no gene match. CDR3 length equals 15 residues. CDR3 in amino acids: CASSPRQGGNEKLFF. The CDR3, as DNA: TGTGCCAGCAGCCCGAGACAGGGTGGGAATGAAAAACTGTTTTTT. Complete variable domain (other parts from reference TRBV5-4 and TRBJ1-4): ETGVTQSPTHLIKTRGQQVTLRCSSQSGHNTVSWYQQALGQGPQFIFQYYREEENGRGNFPPRFSGLQFPNYSSELNVNALELDDSALYLCASSPRQGGNEKLFFGSGTQLSVL.

CDR3 sequence: CASKMTGRTEQYF. CDR3 in DNA: TGTGCCAGCAAAATGACAGGGCGAACCGAGCAGTACTTC. The chain combines TRBV6-5 with TRBJ2-7; TRBD1 matches at 7 bases. Germline CDR1 MNHEY, CDR2 SVGAGI. The CDR3 covers 13 residues. V shed 7 bases and J 6 bases; nucleotides not matched to a gene: 9.

J is TRBJ2-3 and V is TRBV6-8; 8 bases agree with TRBD2. Germline V gives CDR1 MNHGY, CDR2 SAAAGT. Trimming at V came to 4 bases and at J to 6 bases, leaving 6 bases not matched to a gene. The CDR3 sequence is 14 residues long. Here the CDR3 reads CASSLRTSPDTQYF. As DNA, the CDR3 is TGTGCCAGCAGTTTAAGGACTAGCCCCGATACGCAGTATTTT.

A few counts support this clone. V usage is TRBV2 and J usage is TRBJ2-6; D ambiguous. This CDR3 spans 16 amino acids. CDR1 SNHLY and CDR2 FYNNEI come from the germline V gene. The V end lost 7 bases, the J end lost 0 bases, and 13 bases lay between the germline ends. The CDR3 protein is CASTKAPSSGANVLTF. Written as DNA, the CDR3 is TGTGCCAGCACAAAAGCGCCCAGCTCTGGGGCCAACGTCCTGACTTTC.

The chain's CDR3 is CSVREGPYEQYF. In DNA, the CDR3 is TGCAGCGTCAGGGAAGGCCCCTACGAGCAGTACTTC. The J gene is TRBJ2-7, the V gene TRBV29-1, with D maybe TRBD1 (5 bases). Trimming took off 6 bases at V and 2 bases at J, with 11 bases between the two ends. The germline gives CDR1 SQVTM, CDR2 ANQGSEA. The CDR3 is 12 residues long.

This chain links TRBV12-5 with TRBJ2-1, with D perhaps matching TRBD1 (5 bases). The V end lost 6 bases, the J end lost 6 bases, and 18 bases lay between the germline ends. Germline CDR1 and CDR2: LGHNT and FRNRAP. The CDR3 consists of 15 residues. CDR3 sequence (DNA): TGTGCTAGTGGCCTCCCGACAGAATACGGCAATGAGCAGTTCTTC. Translation: CASGLPTEYGNEQFF.

The genes are TRBV5-8 and TRBJ2-1; TRBD2 agrees at 8 bases. This CDR3 is 14 amino acids long. V lost 7 bases to trimming and J lost 2 bases; unmatched junction nucleotides: 5. Per germline, CDR1 SGHTS and CDR2 YDEGEE. For the CDR3, the DNA is TGTGCCAGCGCGGCGGGGGGCGCCTACAATGAGCAGTTCTTC. It encodes CASAAGGAYNEQFF.

The chain carries TRBV5-1 and TRBJ2-5, with D possibly being TRBD1 (6 bases). The assigned J gene may be wrong: the sequence end matches TRBJ2-7 better. Per germline, CDR1 SGHRS and CDR2 YFSETQ. CDR3 length equals 12 residues. In nucleotides, the CDR3 is TGCGCCAGCAGCCCCGACAGGTACGAGCAGTACTTC. The encoded protein is CASSPDRYEQYF.

In this sample, this clone turned up once. The chain is built from TRBV19 and TRBJ2-4; the match to TRBD2 covers 7 bases. The germline V gene has CDR1 LNHDA and CDR2 SQIVND (reference sequence). The V gene end was trimmed by 7 bases and the J gene end by 4 bases; junction bases not matched to a gene: 10. This CDR3 contains 15 residues. The CDR3 DNA follows: TGTGCCAGTAACCCCGGGGGGACGAGGAAAAACATTCAGTACTTC. Residues: CASNPGGTRKNIQYF. The whole variable domain, remainder taken from reference TRBV19 and TRBJ2-4, is DGGITQSPKYLFRKEGQNVTLSCEQNLNHDAMYWYRQDPGQGLRLIYYSQIVNDFQKGDIAEGYSVSREKKESFPLTVTSAQKNPTAFYLCASNPGGTRKNIQYFGAGTRLSVL.